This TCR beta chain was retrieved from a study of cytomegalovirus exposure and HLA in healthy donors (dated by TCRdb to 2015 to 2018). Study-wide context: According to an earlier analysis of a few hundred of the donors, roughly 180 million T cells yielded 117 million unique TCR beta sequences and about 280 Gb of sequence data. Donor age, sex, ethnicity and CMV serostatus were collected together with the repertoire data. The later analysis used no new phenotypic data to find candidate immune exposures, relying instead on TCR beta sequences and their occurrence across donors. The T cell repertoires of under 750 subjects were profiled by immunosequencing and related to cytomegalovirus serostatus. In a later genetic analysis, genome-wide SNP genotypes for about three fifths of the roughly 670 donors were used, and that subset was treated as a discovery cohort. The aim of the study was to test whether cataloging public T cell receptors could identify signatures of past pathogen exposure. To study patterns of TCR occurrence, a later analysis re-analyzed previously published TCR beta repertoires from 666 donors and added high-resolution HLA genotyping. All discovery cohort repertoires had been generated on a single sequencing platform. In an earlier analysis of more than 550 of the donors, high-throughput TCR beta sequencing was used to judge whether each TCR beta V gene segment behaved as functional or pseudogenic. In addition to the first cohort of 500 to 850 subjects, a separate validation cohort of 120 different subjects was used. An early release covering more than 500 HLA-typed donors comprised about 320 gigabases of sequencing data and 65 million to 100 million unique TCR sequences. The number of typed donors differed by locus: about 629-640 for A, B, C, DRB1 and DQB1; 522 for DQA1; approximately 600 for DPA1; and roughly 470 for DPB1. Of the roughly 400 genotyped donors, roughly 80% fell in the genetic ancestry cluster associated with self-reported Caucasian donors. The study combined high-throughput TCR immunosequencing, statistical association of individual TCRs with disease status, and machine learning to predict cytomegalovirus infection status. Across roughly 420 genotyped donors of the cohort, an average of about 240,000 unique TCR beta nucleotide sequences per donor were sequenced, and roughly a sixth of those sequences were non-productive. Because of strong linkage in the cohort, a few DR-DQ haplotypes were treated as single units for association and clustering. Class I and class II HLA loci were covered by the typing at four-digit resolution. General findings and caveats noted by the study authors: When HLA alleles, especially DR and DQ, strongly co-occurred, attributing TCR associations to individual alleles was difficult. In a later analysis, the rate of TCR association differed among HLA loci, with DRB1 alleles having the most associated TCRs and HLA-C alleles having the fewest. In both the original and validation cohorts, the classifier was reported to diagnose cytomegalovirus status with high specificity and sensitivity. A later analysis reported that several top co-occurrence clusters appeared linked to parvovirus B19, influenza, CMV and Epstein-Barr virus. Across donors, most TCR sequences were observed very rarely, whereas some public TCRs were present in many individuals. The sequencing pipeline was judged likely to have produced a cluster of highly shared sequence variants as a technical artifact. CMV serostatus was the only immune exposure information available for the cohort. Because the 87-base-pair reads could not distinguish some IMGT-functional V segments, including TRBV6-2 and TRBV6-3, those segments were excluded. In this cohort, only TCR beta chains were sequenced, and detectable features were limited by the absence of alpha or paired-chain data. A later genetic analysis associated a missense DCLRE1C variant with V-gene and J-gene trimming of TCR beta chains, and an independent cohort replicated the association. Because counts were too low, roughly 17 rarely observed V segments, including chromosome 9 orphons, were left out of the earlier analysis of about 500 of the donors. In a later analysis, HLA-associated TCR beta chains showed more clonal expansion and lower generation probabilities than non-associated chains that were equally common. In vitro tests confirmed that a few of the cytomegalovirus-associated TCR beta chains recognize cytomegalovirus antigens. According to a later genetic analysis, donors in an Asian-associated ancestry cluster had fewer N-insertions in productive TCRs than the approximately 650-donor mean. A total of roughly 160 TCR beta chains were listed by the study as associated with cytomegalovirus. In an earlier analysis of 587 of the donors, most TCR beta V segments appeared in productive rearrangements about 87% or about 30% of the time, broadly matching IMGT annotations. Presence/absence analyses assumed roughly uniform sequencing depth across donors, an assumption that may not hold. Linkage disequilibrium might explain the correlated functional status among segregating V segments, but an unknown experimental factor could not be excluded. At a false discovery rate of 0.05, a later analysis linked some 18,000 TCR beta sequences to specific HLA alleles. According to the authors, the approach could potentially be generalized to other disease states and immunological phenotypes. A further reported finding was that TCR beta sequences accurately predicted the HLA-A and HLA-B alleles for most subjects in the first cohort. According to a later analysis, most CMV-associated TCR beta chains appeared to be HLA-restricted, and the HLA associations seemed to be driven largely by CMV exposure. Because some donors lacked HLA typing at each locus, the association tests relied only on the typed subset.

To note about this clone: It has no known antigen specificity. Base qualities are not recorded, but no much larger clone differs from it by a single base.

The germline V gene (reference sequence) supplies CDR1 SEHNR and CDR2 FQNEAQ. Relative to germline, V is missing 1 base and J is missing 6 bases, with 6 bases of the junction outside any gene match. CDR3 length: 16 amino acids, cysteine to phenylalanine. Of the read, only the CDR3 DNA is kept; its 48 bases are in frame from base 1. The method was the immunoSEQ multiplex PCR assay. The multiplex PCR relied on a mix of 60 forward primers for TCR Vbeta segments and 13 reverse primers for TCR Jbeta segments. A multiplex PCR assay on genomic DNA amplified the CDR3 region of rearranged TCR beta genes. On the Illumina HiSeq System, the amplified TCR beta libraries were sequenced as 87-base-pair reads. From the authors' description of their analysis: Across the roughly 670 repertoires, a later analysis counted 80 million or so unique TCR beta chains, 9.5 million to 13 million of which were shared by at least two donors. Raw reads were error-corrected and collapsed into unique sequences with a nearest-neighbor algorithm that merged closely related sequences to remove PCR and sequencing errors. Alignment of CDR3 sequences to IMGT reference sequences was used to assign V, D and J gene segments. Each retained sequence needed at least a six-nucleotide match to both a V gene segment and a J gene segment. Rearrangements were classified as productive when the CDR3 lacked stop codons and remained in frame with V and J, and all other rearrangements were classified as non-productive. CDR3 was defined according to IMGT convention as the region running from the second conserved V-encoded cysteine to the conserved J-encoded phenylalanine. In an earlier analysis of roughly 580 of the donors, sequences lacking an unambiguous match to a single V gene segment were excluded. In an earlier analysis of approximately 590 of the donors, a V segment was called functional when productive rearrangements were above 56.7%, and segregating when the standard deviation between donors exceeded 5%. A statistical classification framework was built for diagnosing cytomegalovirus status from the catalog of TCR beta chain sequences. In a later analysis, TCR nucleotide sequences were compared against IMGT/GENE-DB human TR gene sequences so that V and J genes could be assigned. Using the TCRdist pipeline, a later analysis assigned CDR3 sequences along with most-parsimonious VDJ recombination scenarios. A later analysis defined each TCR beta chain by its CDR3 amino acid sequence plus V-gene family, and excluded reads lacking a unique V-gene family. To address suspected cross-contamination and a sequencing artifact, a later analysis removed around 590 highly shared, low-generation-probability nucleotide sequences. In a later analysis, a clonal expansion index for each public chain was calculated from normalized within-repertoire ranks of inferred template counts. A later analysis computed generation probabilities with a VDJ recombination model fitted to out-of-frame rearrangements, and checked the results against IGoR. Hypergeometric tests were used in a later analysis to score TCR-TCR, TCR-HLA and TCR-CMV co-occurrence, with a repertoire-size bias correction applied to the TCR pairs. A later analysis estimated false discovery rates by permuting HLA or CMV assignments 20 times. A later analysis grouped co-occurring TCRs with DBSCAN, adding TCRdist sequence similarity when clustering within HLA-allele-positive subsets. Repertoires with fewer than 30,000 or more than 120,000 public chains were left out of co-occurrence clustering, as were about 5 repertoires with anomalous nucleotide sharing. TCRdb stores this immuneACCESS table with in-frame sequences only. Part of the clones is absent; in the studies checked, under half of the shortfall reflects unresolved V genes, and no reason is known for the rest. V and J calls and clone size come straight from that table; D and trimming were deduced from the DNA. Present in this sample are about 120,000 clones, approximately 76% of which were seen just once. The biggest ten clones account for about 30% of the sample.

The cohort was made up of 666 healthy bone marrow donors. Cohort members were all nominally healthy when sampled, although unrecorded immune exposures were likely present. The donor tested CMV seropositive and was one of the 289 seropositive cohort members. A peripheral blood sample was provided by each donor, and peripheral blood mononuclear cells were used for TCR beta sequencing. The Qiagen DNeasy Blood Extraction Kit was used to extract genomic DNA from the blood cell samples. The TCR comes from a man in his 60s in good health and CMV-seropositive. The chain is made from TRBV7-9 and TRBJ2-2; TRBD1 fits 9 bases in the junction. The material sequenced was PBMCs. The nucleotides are TGTGCCAGCAGCTTAGGGGACAGGGCGTTTCCCGGGGAGCTGTTTTTT. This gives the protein CASSLGDRAFPGELFF.